Detailed here is one T cell receptor (beta chain). Its antigen remains unidentified. Qualities for individual bases were not recorded, and no much larger clone is one base off. CDR1 is given as GTSNPN and CDR2 as SVGIG, both from the germline V gene (reference sequence). From its cysteine to its phenylalanine, the CDR3 spans 13 amino acids. This entry keeps only the CDR3 DNA: 39 bases, framed from base 1. V loses 6 bases, J loses 1 base, and the germline ends lie 12 bases apart. Library preparation employed the immunoSEQ multiplex PCR assay. Entries here come from immuneACCESS through TCRdb and include only in-frame sequences with V and J called. Some clones fail to appear in such tables; in the studies checked, an unresolved V gene covers under half of the shortfall, and the cause of the remainder is unknown. This sample has 55,000 to 80,000 clones in its table, and approximately 93% of those were observed once. The ten largest clones add up to about 0.26% of the sample.

The data are from a study of technical replicates of blood from four donors (dated by TCRdb to the late 2010s). The V and J segments used are TRBV30 and TRBJ2-5; the D segment could be TRBD1, given 6 matching bases. Sequenced sample: T cells isolated from PBMCs. This sequence originates from a human donor in good health. The nucleotide sequence reads as follows: TGTGCCTGTAGTCACAGGGCCCAAGAGACCCAGTACTTC. Its coded protein is CACSHRAQETQYF.